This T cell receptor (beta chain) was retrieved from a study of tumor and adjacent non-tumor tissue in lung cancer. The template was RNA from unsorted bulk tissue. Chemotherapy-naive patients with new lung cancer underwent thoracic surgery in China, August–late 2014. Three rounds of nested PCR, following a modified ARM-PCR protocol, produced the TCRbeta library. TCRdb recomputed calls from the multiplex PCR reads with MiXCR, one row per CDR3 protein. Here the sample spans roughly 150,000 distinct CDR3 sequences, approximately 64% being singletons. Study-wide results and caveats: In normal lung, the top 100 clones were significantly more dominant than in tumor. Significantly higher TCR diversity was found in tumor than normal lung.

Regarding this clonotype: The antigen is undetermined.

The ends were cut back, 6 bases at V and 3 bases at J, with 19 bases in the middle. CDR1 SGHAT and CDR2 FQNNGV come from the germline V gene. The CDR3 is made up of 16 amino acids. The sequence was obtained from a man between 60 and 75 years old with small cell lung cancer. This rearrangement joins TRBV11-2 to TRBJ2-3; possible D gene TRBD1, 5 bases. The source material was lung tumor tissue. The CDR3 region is CASSSTLGRGTDTQYF. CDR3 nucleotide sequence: TGTGCCAGCAGTTCGACTCTAGGAAGGGGAACAGATACGCAGTATTTT.